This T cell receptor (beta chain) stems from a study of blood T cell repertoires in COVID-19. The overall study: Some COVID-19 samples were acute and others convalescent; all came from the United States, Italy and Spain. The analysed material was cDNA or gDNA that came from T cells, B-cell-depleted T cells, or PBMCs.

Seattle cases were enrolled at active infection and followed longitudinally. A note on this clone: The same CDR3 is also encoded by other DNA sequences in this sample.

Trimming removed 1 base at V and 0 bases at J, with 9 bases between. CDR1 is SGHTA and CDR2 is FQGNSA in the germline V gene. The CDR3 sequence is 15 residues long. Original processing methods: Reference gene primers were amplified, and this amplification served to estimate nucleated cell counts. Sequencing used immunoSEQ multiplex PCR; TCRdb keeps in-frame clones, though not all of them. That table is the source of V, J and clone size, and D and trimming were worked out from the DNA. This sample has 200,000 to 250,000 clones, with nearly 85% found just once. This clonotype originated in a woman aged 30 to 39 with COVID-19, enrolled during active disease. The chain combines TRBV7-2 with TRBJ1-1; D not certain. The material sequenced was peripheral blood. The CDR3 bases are TGTGCCAGCAGCTTAGGGTCCGGGATGAACACTGAAGCTTTCTTT. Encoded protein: CASSLGSGMNTEAFF.